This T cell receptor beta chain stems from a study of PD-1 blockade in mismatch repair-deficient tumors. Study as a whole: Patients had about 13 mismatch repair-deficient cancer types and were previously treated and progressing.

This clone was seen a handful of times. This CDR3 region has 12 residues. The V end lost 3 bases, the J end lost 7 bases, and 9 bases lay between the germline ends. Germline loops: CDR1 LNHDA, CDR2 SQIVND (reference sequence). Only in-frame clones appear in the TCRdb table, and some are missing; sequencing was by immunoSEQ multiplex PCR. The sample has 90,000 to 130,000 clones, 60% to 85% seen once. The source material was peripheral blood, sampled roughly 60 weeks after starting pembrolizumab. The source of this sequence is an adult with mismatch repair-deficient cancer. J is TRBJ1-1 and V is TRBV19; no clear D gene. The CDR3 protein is CASSIGGIEAFF. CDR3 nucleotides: TGTGCCAGTAGTATCGGCGGGATTGAAGCTTTCTTT.